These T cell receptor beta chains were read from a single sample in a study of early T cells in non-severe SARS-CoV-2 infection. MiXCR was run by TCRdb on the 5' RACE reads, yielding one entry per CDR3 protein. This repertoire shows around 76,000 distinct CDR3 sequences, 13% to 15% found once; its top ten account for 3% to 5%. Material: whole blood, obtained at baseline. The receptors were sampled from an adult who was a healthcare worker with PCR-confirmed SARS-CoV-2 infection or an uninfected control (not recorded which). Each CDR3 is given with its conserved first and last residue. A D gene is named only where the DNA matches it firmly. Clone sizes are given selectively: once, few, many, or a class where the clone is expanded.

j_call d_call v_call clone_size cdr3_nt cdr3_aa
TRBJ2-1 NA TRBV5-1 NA TGCGCCAGCTTTAGCGGTCACTCCTACAATGAGCAGTTCTTC CASFSGHSYNEQFF
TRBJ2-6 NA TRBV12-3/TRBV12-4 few TGTGCCAGCAGTTTAGTAGGGGAGGCGCCTGGGGCCAACGTCCTGACTTTC CASSLVGEAPGANVLTF
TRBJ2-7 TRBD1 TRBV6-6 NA TGTGCCAGCAGTGTGACAGGGGGCTCCGAGCAGTACTTC CASSVTGGSEQYF
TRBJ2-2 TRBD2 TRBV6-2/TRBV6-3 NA TGTGCCAGCAGCTGGGGGGGAGTGGCCGGGGAGCTGTTTTTT CASSWGGVAGELFF
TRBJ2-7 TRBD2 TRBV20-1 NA TGCAGTGCTTACCTCCCGTCTGTAGCGGGAGAGTACGAGCAGTACTTC CSAYLPSVAGEYEQYF
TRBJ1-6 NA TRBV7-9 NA TGTGCCAGCAGCTTAATTAGCTCCTATAATTCACCCCTCCACTTT CASSLISSYNSPLHF
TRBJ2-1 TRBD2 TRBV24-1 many TGTGCCACCAGTGGACTAGCTATGGCCTACAATGAGCAGTTCTTC CATSGLAMAYNEQFF
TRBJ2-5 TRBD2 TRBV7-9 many TGTGCCAGCAGCCCTACCCGGGGAGCGGGGGGCCAAGAGACCCAGTACTTC CASSPTRGAGGQETQYF
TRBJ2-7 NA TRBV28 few TGTGCCAGCAGTTTTCAGCTATTCGAGCAGTACTTC CASSFQLFEQYF
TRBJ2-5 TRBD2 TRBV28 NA TGTGCCAGCAGCGTAGCGGGAGAGGAAGAGACCCAGTACTTC CASSVAGEEETQYF
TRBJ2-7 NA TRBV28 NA TGTGCCAGCAGCCTGGTCAGGTTCGGGCAGTACTTC CASSLVRFGQYF
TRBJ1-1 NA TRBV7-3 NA TGTGCCAGCAGCTTAAGTGGGATGACGAACACTGAAGCTTTCTTT CASSLSGMTNTEAFF
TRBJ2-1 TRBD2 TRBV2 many TGTGCCAGCTACTTCGGTTCTAGCGGGGAATACAATGAGCAGTTCTTC CASYFGSSGEYNEQFF
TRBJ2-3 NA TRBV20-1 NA TGCAGTGTCCCGGGGCGGGGCGGACCGACCACAGATACGCAGTATTTT CSVPGRGGPTTDTQYF
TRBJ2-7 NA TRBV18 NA TGTGCCAGCTCACCAACAGCGGTCGGAACGGTATACGAGCAGTACTTC CASSPTAVGTVYEQYF
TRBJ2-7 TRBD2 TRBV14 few TGTGCCAGCAGCTCCCAGGGGACTAGTACCAACGAGCAGTACTTC CASSSQGTSTNEQYF
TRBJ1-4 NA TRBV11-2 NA TGTGCCAGCCACCGGGGGGGTAGTGAAAAACTGTTTTTT CASHRGGSEKLFF
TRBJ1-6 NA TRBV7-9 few TGTGCCAGCAGCTTTAGCGATTATAATTCACCCCTCCACTTT CASSFSDYNSPLHF
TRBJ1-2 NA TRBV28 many TGTGCCAGCACGGGTGACAGATATGGCTACACCTTC CASTGDRYGYTF
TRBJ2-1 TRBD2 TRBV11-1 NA TGTGCCAGCAGCGCCACTAGCGGGAGTATGAATGAGCAGTTCTTC CASSATSGSMNEQFF
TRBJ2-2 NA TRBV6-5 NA TGTGCCAGCAGCTCCCGGGGCAACACCGGGGAGCTGTTTTTT CASSSRGNTGELFF
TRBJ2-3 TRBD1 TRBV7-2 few TGTGCCAGCAGCTTCAGGACAGGGGGCGCGAAAACAGATACGCAGTATTTT CASSFRTGGAKTDTQYF
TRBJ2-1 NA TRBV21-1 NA TGTGCCAGCAGCAAAGTAGGGGGTGAGCAGTTCTTC CASSKVGGEQFF
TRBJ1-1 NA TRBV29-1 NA TGCAGCGTTGAGACTCCCATGAACACTGAAGCTTTCTTT CSVETPMNTEAFF
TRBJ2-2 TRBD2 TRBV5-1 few TGCGCCAGCAGCTTGAACGCGGGAGCGAACACCGGGGAGCTGTTTTTT CASSLNAGANTGELFF
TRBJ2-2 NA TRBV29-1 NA TGCAGCGTCAAAGGGACGGCCGGGGAGCTGTTTTTT CSVKGTAGELFF
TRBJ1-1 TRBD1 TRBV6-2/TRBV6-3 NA TGTGCCAGCAGTGGACAGGGGCGGACTGAAGCTTTCTTT CASSGQGRTEAFF
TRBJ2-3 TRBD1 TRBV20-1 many TGCAGTGCTCAGGGACAGACAGATACGCAGTATTTT CSAQGQTDTQYF
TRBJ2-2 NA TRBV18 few TGTGCCAGCTCATCTTGGGACCTGGGCAACACCGGGGAGCTGTTTTTT CASSSWDLGNTGELFF
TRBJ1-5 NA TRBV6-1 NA TGTGCCAGCAGTACCCCCCGCAGTAGCAATCAGCCCCAGCATTTT CASSTPRSSNQPQHF